Shown below are 26 T cell receptor beta chains from a single sample sequenced in a study of shared clonotypes between healthy human individuals. The table came from immunoSEQ multiplex PCR; TCRdb's copy has only in-frame clones and leaves some out. The table records about 1.5 million clones, nearly 99% of them present only once. The sequenced sample consisted of naive CD4+ T cells sorted from blood. Subset defined: CD45RA+ positively selected. Receptors were obtained from a man aged 30-40 years in good health.

About this clone: Other DNA sequences in this specimen translate into the identical CDR3. This chain connects TRBV19 to TRBJ2-2; 12 positions match TRBD2. V shed 3 bases and J 4 bases; nucleotides not matched to a gene: 6. Per germline, CDR1 LNHDA and CDR2 SQIVND (reference sequence). The CDR3 extends over 17 amino acids. In nucleotides, the CDR3 is TGTGCCAGTAGTATCCTAGCGGGAGGGCCAGGCACCGGGGAGCTGTTTTTT. Translated: CASSILAGGPGTGELFF.

This chain links TRBV5-1 with TRBJ2-2, with 8 bases matching TRBD2. V lost 5 bases and J lost 5; bases outside the gene matches: 8. Germline V gives CDR1 SGHRS, CDR2 YFSETQ. The CDR3 runs to 15 residues. The CDR3 DNA follows: TGCGCCAGCAGGGAAAGCGGGAGAGGAACCGGGGAGCTGTTTTTT. It specifies CASRESGRGTGELFF.

V is TRBV6-4 and J is TRBJ2-1; TRBD2 matches 11 bases. V shed 9 bases, J shed 6 bases, and the junction held 10 bases outside the gene matches. The CDR3 is 15 residues long. Germline V gives CDR1 MRHNA, CDR2 SNTAGT. The CDR3 coding sequence is TGTGCCAGGAATATAGCGGGAGGGCCAATCAATGAGCAGTTCTTC. Protein sequence: CARNIAGGPINEQFF.

The rearrangement uses TRBV5-1 and TRBJ2-3, with D maybe TRBD1 (6 bases). This CDR3 contains 15 residues. Germline V gene lookup returns CDR1 SGHRS and CDR2 YFSETQ. V lost 7 bases and J lost 0, with 15 bases in between. The CDR3: CASHPRTESTDTQYF. In DNA, the CDR3 is TGCGCCAGCCATCCTCGGACAGAGAGCACAGATACGCAGTATTTT.

J is TRBJ1-2 and V is TRBV18; 7 bases match TRBD1. The CDR3 has 16 amino acids. V was clipped by 3 bases and J by 4 bases; unmatched bases: 11. Germline V gene data show CDR1 as KGHSH and CDR2 as LQKENI. CDR3 sequence: CASSPTGEHSLYGYTF. The CDR3 DNA reads as TGTGCCAGCTCACCCACAGGGGAACATTCGCTCTATGGCTACACCTTC.

This clone was recorded once. The chain joins TRBV10-3 to TRBJ2-3; 13 bases line up with TRBD2. J was trimmed by 4 bases and V by 4 bases; bases with no gene match: 5. CDR3 length: 16 residues. Germline V gene sequence: CDR1 ENHRY, CDR2 SYGVKD. The CDR3 here is CAISVGLAGVADTQYF. The CDR3 DNA follows: TGTGCCATCAGTGTAGGACTAGCGGGAGTTGCAGATACGCAGTATTTT.

This chain connects TRBV5-4 to TRBJ2-7; D is unclear. The ends were cut back, 0 bases at V and 0 bases at J, with 4 bases in the middle. CDR3 length: 13 amino acids. Germline lookup yields CDR1 SGHNT and CDR2 YYREEE (reference sequence). The CDR3 DNA sequence: TGTGCCAGCAGCTTGGTTAACTCCTACGAGCAGTACTTC. Translating gives CASSLVNSYEQYF.

This clone turned up a few times. This rearrangement joins TRBV5-1 to TRBJ2-7; 14 nucleotides line up with TRBD2. The CDR3 covers 18 residues. The germline gives CDR1 SGHRS, CDR2 YFSETQ. The ends lost 2 bases at V and 2 bases at J; junction bases unmatched: 9. CDR3 region: CASSLRGRTSGRTYEQYF. For the CDR3, the DNA is TGCGCCAGCAGCTTAAGGGGCAGGACTAGCGGGAGGACCTACGAGCAGTACTTC.

The genes are TRBV19 and TRBJ2-3, with D maybe TRBD2 (5 bases). Germline loops: CDR1 LNHDA, CDR2 SQIVND (reference sequence). Trimming removed 6 bases from V and 1 base from J, with 11 bases in between. There are 14 residues in the CDR3. The CDR3 sequence: CASRHAGGTDTQYF. The CDR3, as DNA: TGTGCCAGTAGACACGCGGGCGGCACAGATACGCAGTATTTT.

In regard to this clone: This CDR3 is also generated by other DNA sequences in the sample. V gene TRBV5-1 combines with J gene TRBJ2-3; TRBD1 matches at 8 bases. The trim removed 3 bases at V and 0 bases at J, leaving 3 bases unmatched. The CDR3 sequence is 15 residues long. Germline CDR1 and CDR2: SGHRS and YFSETQ. CDR3 nucleotides: TGCGCCAGCAGCTCGGGGACAGGAAGCACAGATACGCAGTATTTT. This translates into CASSSGTGSTDTQYF.

The chain links TRBV6-4 to TRBJ2-7; D is possibly TRBD2 (5 bases). The germline gives CDR1 MRHNA, CDR2 SNTAGT. With 9 bases removed from V and 2 bases from J, the gap between germline ends came to 17 bases. The CDR3 contains 14 residues. CDR3 bases: TGTGCCAGGTCCCCGGACTTAGGACCCTACGAGCAGTACTTC. The encoded protein is CARSPDLGPYEQYF.

The chain has TRBV6-5 and TRBJ1-5; D is uncertain. This CDR3 has 13 residues. Germline-derived CDR1 and CDR2 are MNHEY and SVGAGI. Trimming shortened V by 7 bases and J by 3 bases, and 10 bases separated the two germline ends. DNA of the CDR3: TGTGCCAGCACAGGTGGGTTCAATCAGCCCCAGCATTTT. Translated, it gives CASTGGFNQPQHF.

The CDR3 nucleotides are TGTGCCAGCAGCTTCCAGGGACCTACGACGGTGCAGTACTTC. Encoded protein: CASSFQGPTTVQYF. V usage is TRBV5-4 and J usage is TRBJ2-7, with D possibly being TRBD1 or TRBD2 (5 bases each). With 2 bases removed from V and 9 bases from J, the gap between germline ends came to 18 bases. CDR3 size: 14 residues. Germline CDR1 reads SGHNT; CDR2 reads YYREEE (reference sequence). The full variable domain, rest sourced from reference TRBV5-4 and TRBJ2-7, is ETGVTQSPTHLIKTRGQQVTLRCSSQSGHNTVSWYQQALGQGPQFIFQYYREEENGRGNFPPRFSGLQFPNYSSELNVNALELDDSALYLCASSFQGPTTVQYFGPGTRLTVT.

DNA for the CDR3: TGTGCCAGCTCACCCCCCTTTACAGAATACGAGCAGTACTTC. Translated: CASSPPFTEYEQYF. The rearrangement links TRBV18 to TRBJ2-7; D uncertain. The V and J ends lost 3 bases and 4 bases respectively, with 13 bases between them. The CDR3 contains 14 residues. The V gene's germline CDR1 is KGHSH and CDR2 LQKENI.

For this clone: One end of the junction is discordant with germline, which a read error may explain. This rearrangement joins TRBV28 to TRBJ1-2; D gene ambiguous. The germline V gene encodes CDR1 MDHEN and CDR2 SYDVKM. The CDR3 has 15 amino acids. The CDR3 DNA reads as TGTACCAGCGGGAGGCTTCCCCTTGGCAACTATGGCTACACCTTC. Protein sequence: CTSGRLPLGNYGYTF.

The V and J genes are TRBV10-2 and TRBJ1-1; D is uncertain. CDR1 WSHSY and CDR2 SAAADI come from the germline V gene. V lost 3 bases to trimming and J lost 1 base, with 9 bases between them. The CDR3 runs to 14 residues. CDR3 bases: TGCGCCAGCAGTGATGGCTTAACGAACACTGAAGCTTTCTTT. Its translation is CASSDGLTNTEAFF.

This clone was counted a single time. The rearrangement joins TRBV5-8 to TRBJ2-2; a possible D gene is TRBD1 (5 bases). V gave up 4 bases and J gave up 6 bases, with 13 bases separating them. The CDR3 runs to 14 residues. Germline CDR1 and CDR2: SGHTS and YDEGEE. The CDR3 coding sequence is TGTGCCAGCAGCCGGGTCGTCAGGGCCGGGGAGCTGTTTTTT. This codes for CASSRVVRAGELFF.

This chain links TRBV5-1 with TRBJ2-2, with D hard to call. CDR3 length: 15 amino acids. Germline V gene sequence: CDR1 SGHRS, CDR2 YFSETQ. V shed 6 bases and J shed 2 bases, with 14 bases lying between them. CDR3 sequence reads: CASKMRPLNTGELFF. The CDR3 DNA sequence: TGCGCCAGCAAGATGCGGCCACTCAACACCGGGGAGCTGTTTTTT. The full variable domain, rest sourced from reference TRBV5-1 and TRBJ2-2, is KAGVTQTPRYLIKTRGQQVTLSCSPISGHRSVSWYQQTPGQGLQFLFEYFSETQRNKGNFPGRFSGRQFSNSRSEMNVSTLELGDSALYLCASKMRPLNTGELFFGEGSRLTVL.

The chain recombines TRBV5-1 with TRBJ2-4; D is perhaps TRBD2 (6 bases). The CDR3 runs to 14 residues. CDR1 and CDR2 (germline): SGHRS, YFSETQ. The V end was cut by 7 bases, the J end by 4 bases, with 15 bases between. The CDR3 DNA reads TGCGCCAGCCGGGACTCCGACTTAAAAAACATTCAGTACTTC. Protein sequence: CASRDSDLKNIQYF.

V is TRBV6-1 and J is TRBJ2-7; D possibly uses TRBD1 or TRBD2 (5 bases each). The germline CDR1 and CDR2 sequences are MNHNS and SASEGT. This CDR3 region has 14 residues. V shed 7 bases and J shed 0 bases, with 13 bases lying between them. The CDR3 region has the DNA TGTGCCAGCATTATACCCGGGACCTCCTACGAGCAGTACTTC. This gives the protein CASIIPGTSYEQYF.

The rearrangement joins TRBV27 to TRBJ2-1; TRBD2 aligns across 11 bases. Germline trimming cut 5 bases from V and 11 bases from J; bases unmatched to any gene: 11. Germline V lookup: CDR1 MNHEY, CDR2 SMNVEV (reference sequence). This CDR3 comprises 15 residues. The CDR3 DNA follows: TGTGCCAGCAGTCCATTAGCGGGAGGGCCTTCTAAGCAGTTCTTC. This codes for CASSPLAGGPSKQFF.

The chain uses TRBV10-1 and TRBJ2-2; the match to TRBD2 covers 8 bases. The length of the CDR3 is 14 residues. Germline-derived CDR1 and CDR2 are WNHNN and SYGVQD (reference sequence). The trim removed 3 bases at V and 6 bases at J, leaving 3 bases unmatched. DNA of the CDR3: TGCGCCAGCAGTGACAATAGCGGGGCCGGGGAGCTGTTTTTT. The encoded protein is CASSDNSGAGELFF.

About this clone: The identical CDR3 is also encoded by other nucleotide sequences in the sample. The rearrangement uses TRBV28 and TRBJ2-1; 9 nucleotides match TRBD1. The CDR3 length is 15 residues. The junction had 3 bases not matched to a gene; V was cut back by 3 bases and J by 3 bases. Germline CDR1 MDHEN, CDR2 SYDVKM. The CDR3 DNA reads TGTGCCAGCAGTTTTCGGGACAGGGTCTACAATGAGCAGTTCTTC. Protein sequence: CASSFRDRVYNEQFF. Full variable domain (remainder filled in from reference TRBV28 and TRBJ2-1): DVKVTQSSRYLVKRTGEKVFLECVQDMDHENMFWYRQDPGLGLRLIYFSYDVKMKEKGDIPEGYSVSREKKERFSLILESASTNQTSMYLCASSFRDRVYNEQFFGPGTRLTVL.

The chain combines TRBV5-1 with TRBJ1-1, with a weak D call TRBD1 (6 bases). V was shortened by 2 bases and J by 3 bases, with 17 bases between the two germline ends. There are 16 residues in the CDR3. The V gene's germline CDR1 is SGHRS and CDR2 YFSETQ. CDR3 region: CASSFNAQGLDTEAFF. As DNA, the CDR3 is TGCGCCAGCAGCTTCAACGCTCAGGGGTTAGACACTGAAGCTTTCTTT.

With respect to this clone: The sample carries other DNA sequences with the same CDR3. The CDR3 here is CASSLVHNEQFF. The CDR3 DNA follows: TGCGCCAGCAGCTTGGTACACAATGAGCAGTTCTTC. This chain links TRBV5-1 with TRBJ2-1; unclear D gene. This CDR3 region has 12 residues. Between the trimmed V and J ends, which lost 0 bases and 5 bases, there was a span of 3 bases. The germline gives CDR1 SGHRS, CDR2 YFSETQ.

The chain links TRBV7-8 to TRBJ2-3; 8 bases fit TRBD2. The V and J ends lost 5 bases and 0 bases, in that order; junction bases with no gene match: 10. The CDR3 length is 17 residues. Germline CDR1 is SGHVS and CDR2 is FQNEAQ. The CDR3 DNA is TGTGCCAGCAGCCAATTCCGACTAGCGCCTAGCACAGATACGCAGTATTTT. This gives the protein CASSQFRLAPSTDTQYF.